A single sample is the source of the 26 T cell receptor beta chains below, sequenced in a study of tissue T cells after allogeneic stem cell transplantation (dated by TCRdb to the early 2020s). Library prep was done by the immunoSEQ multiplex PCR assay. Entries here come from immuneACCESS through TCRdb and include only in-frame sequences with V and J called. Some clones fail to appear in such tables; in the studies checked, an unresolved V gene covers under half of the shortfall, and the cause of the remainder is unknown. A total of a few thousand clones appear in this sample, less than 65% of them only once. The top ten clones comprise about 7% of the sample. The time point label here, explained by the study, means: mouse harvest day 7 after allogeneic transplant. Each mouse graft consisted of 10^7 T-cell-depleted bone marrow cells plus 10^6 splenic CD5+ T cells and was given by tail vein injection.

The sequenced material came from gut tissue. These receptors were obtained from a female BALB/c mouse given C57BL/6 T cells with graft-versus-host disease after an allogeneic hematopoietic cell transplant.

A remark on this clone: Gene names refer to mouse genes. Read sequence stops 1 residue before the CDR3 end, and the germline J gene provides the missing end. This sequence joins TRBV14 and TRBJ1-1, with D possibly TRBD1 on 6 matching bases. The CDR3 length is 13 residues. V lost 5 bases and J lost 1, with 9 bases in between. Germline assignment: CDR1 SGHDT and CDR2 FRDEAV. The CDR3 loop is CASSRTVNTEVFF. Partial CDR3 DNA: TGTGCCAGCAGCCGGACAGTAAACACAGAAGTCTTC.

Notes on this clone: These gene names are mouse names. The CDR3 end lies 1 residue beyond the end of the read and is filled in from the germline J gene. V gene TRBV26 combines with J gene TRBJ1-6; D is uncertain. TRBJ1-6 qualifies as an ORF whose function is uncertain. This CDR3 spans 13 amino acids. Germline V gene lookup returns CDR1 KGHPV and CDR2 FQNQEV (reference sequence). The V end lost 6 bases, the J end lost 5 bases, and 8 bases lay between the germline ends. The CDR3 is CASSPTNNSPLYF. The sequenced CDR3 bases are TGTGCCAGCAGCCCGACAAATAATTCGCCCCTCTAC.

In this sample, this clone turned up a few times. Gene names refer to mouse genes. The CDR3 goes on 1 residue after the read ends, and that part is filled in from the germline J gene. The rearrangement uses TRBV3 and TRBJ2-4; no reliable D call. Germline assignment: CDR1 SNHLY and CDR2 FYNGKV (reference sequence). Trimming took 4 bases from V and 0 from J, leaving 5 bases between them. The CDR3 sequence is 13 residues long. CDR3 amino acids: CASSSSSQNTLYF. The CDR3 bases that were read are TGTGCCAGCAGCTCCTCTAGTCAAAACACCTTGTAC. Variable domain in full (rest from reference TRBV3 and TRBJ2-4): GPKVLQIPSHQIIDMGQMVTLNCDPVSNHLYFYWYKQILGQQMEFLVNFYNGKVMEKSKLFKDQFSVERPDGSYFTLKIQPTALEDSAVYFCASSSSSQNTLYFGAGTRLSVL.

As regards this clone: The genes are named according to mouse. Sequencing ends 1 residue short of the CDR3 end; the germline J gene provides the rest. This chain connects TRBV26 to TRBJ2-4, with 10 bases fitting TRBD2. V trimming: 4 bases; J trimming: 2 bases; junction bases outside the gene matches: 3. CDR1 and CDR2 (germline): KGHPV, FQNQEV (reference sequence). This CDR3 comprises 15 residues. The chain's CDR3 is CASSPLGGTQNTLYF. The CDR3 bases that were read are TGTGCCAGCAGTCCACTGGGGGGGACTCAAAACACCTTGTAC. Full variable domain (remainder filled in from reference TRBV26 and TRBJ2-4): NSKVIQTPRYLVKGQGQKAKMRCIPEKGHPVVFWYQQNKNNEFKFLINFQNQEVLQQIDMTEKRFSAECPSNSPCSLEIQSSEAGDSALYLCASSPLGGTQNTLYFGAGTRLSVL.

On this clone: Any gene name here is a mouse gene name. With the read ending 1 residue before the CDR3 end, the germline J gene is used to fill in that end. The chain employs TRBV1 and TRBJ2-4, with TRBD2 identical over 7 bases. Germline CDR1 is NSQYPW and CDR2 is LRSPGD (reference sequence). The junction had 5 bases not matched to a gene; V was cut back by 1 base and J by 7 bases. CDR3 length: 14 residues. The CDR3 region is CTCSAGLGWDTLYF. The sequenced CDR3 bases are TGCACCTGCAGTGCAGGACTGGGATGGGACACCTTGTAC.

About this clone itself: Mouse gene names and germline throughout. The read gets to within 1 residue of the CDR3 end, and the germline J gene fills in the rest. The chain joins TRBV29 to TRBJ2-2; D might be TRBD2 (6 bases). The CDR3 is made up of 12 amino acids. Between the trimmed V and J ends, which lost 4 bases and 6 bases, there was a span of 6 bases. CDR1 MSHET and CDR2 SYDVDS come from the germline V gene. The CDR3 protein is CASSWGAGQLYF. CDR3 DNA, as far as it was read: TGTGCTAGCAGTTGGGGGGCCGGGCAGCTCTAC.

With respect to this clone: Mouse gene names apply. The read terminates 1 residue ahead of where the CDR3 ends, so the germline J gene completes it. The chain recombines TRBV3 with TRBJ2-1, with D uncertain. The V gene's germline CDR1 is SNHLY and CDR2 FYNGKV (reference sequence). The CDR3 totals 12 residues. The V and J ends lost 6 bases and 1 base respectively, with 4 bases between them. The chain's CDR3 is CASRDNYAEQFF. The DNA read from the CDR3 is TGTGCCAGCAGGGACAACTATGCTGAGCAGTTC.

In the case of this clone: Genes and germline come from the mouse. Coverage ceases 1 residue before the CDR3 finishes, and the germline J gene fills in the end. V usage is TRBV12-1 and J usage is TRBJ2-7, with TRBD2 identical over 13 bases. Germline V gene lookup returns CDR1 SGHSN and CDR2 HYEKVE. The CDR3 runs 14 residues. V shed 2 bases and J 7 bases; nucleotides not matched to a gene: 4. The CDR3 DNA, read in part, is TGTGCCAGCTCTCCGGGACTGGGGGGGAGAGAACAGTAC. Translation gives CASSPGLGGREQY. The entire CDR3 protein reads CASSPGLGGREQYF.

For this clone: Mouse gene names apply. Read coverage stops 1 residue before the CDR3 terminus; the germline J gene supplies the remainder. The rearrangement links TRBV23 to TRBJ1-1; the table gives TRBD1 as D, unverified against the DNA. The CDR3 consists of 12 residues. Germline CDR1 is KGHTA and CDR2 is FQNQQP. This CDR3 is CSSSQSGGEVFF. The CDR3 bases that were read are TGCTCCAGCAGTCAATCAGGGGGTGAAGTCTTC.

As regards this clone: The genes are named according to mouse. This chain's CDR3 is CASSFSGLGGRYEQYF. The part of the CDR3 DNA that was read is TGTGCAAGCAGCTTCTCGGGACTGGGGGGGCGCTATGAACAGTAC. The rearrangement uses TRBV16 and TRBJ2-7, with 14 bases that match TRBD2. With the read ending 1 residue before the CDR3 end, the germline J gene is used to fill in that end. The CDR3 runs to 16 residues. Germline values: CDR1 SGHSA, CDR2 FRNQAP. V trimming: 3 bases; J trimming: 3 bases; junction bases outside the gene matches: 4.

This clone appeared once. Mouse names are used for the genes. The CDR3 end falls 1 residue outside the read, so it is completed with the germline J gene. The chain is built from TRBV14 and TRBJ1-1; tentative D call: TRBD1 (6 bases). The CDR3 runs to 13 residues. Between the trimmed V and J ends, which lost 3 bases and 3 bases, there was a span of 9 bases. Germline-derived CDR1 and CDR2 are SGHDT and FRDEAV. The CDR3 bases that were read are TGTGCCAGCAGTTACGGGACATACACAGAAGTCTTC. Translation: CASSYGTYTEVF. The CDR3 in full is CASSYGTYTEVFF.

Judged by abundance, this clone is large (0.1 to 1%). The listed genes are named as in mouse. The read ends 1 residue early relative to the CDR3; the germline J gene fills the gap. This chain links TRBV15 with TRBJ2-3; 7 positions agree with TRBD2. CDR3 length: 13 residues. Germline CDR1 is SGHND and CDR2 is FRSKSL. The ends lost 5 bases at V and 4 bases at J; junction bases unmatched: 3. This chain's CDR3 is CASSPLGPETLYF. CDR3 DNA (partial): TGTGCCAGCAGTCCACTGGGGCCAGAAACGCTGTAT.

Turning to this clone: Gene names and germline refer to mouse. Sequencing ends 1 residue short of the CDR3 end; the germline J gene provides the rest. The chain joins TRBV13-1 to TRBJ2-7; 10 bases match TRBD2. Germline V gene lookup returns CDR1 NSHNY and CDR2 SYGAGN. The CDR3 is made up of 15 amino acids. The J segment lost 6 bases and the V segment lost 0 bases, leaving 6 bases of the junction unmatched. CDR3 region: CASSDGWGGASEQYF. The sequenced part of the CDR3 DNA is TGTGCCAGCAGTGATGGCTGGGGGGGCGCTAGTGAACAGTAC.

The sample holds a few counts of this clone. Genes and germline come from the mouse. Read sequence stops 1 residue before the CDR3 end, and the germline J gene provides the missing end. The chain joins TRBV26 to TRBJ1-1, with D tentatively TRBD1 (6 bases). The CDR3 loop spans 13 amino acids. Trimming left V 4 bases short and J 1 base short, with 7 bases between. Looked up from germline, CDR1 is KGHPV and CDR2 is FQNQEV (reference sequence). CDR3 protein: CASSPGVNTEVFF. The DNA read from the CDR3 is TGTGCCAGCAGTCCAGGGGTAAACACAGAAGTCTTC.

This clone was seen a few times. Genes and germline are mouse. The CDR3 goes on 1 residue after the read ends, and that part is filled in from the germline J gene. This chain joins TRBV26 and TRBJ2-7; tentatively, D is TRBD1 (6 bases). Trimming left V 5 bases short and J 0 bases short, with 11 bases between. The germline V gene encodes CDR1 KGHPV and CDR2 FQNQEV (reference sequence). CDR3 size: 14 residues. CDR3 sequence: CASSTGQSSYEQYF. The part of the CDR3 DNA that was read is TGTGCCAGCAGTACGGGACAAAGCTCCTATGAACAGTAC.

This clone was found a few times. Here the gene names and germline are mouse. The missing CDR3 end, 1 residue past where the read stops, is filled in from the germline J gene. This chain connects TRBV20 to TRBJ2-3; 12 bases agree with TRBD2. From germline, CDR1 is GFQATS and CDR2 STVNSAI. The CDR3 totals 14 residues. V shed 4 bases, J shed 4 bases, and the junction held 3 bases outside the gene matches. CDR3 DNA, as far as it was read: TGTGGTGCTACCGACTGGGGGGGCTCAGAAACGCTGTAT. Protein: CGATDWGGSETLY. The CDR3 as a whole reads CGATDWGGSETLYF.

On this clone: All gene names here are mouse names. CDR3 DNA, as far as it was read: TGTGCCAGCTCTCTCCACAATGCAAACACAGAAGTCTTC. This gives the protein CASSLHNANTEVF. The whole CDR3 reads CASSLHNANTEVFF. The rearrangement joins TRBV12-2 to TRBJ1-1, with D uncertain. The CDR3 extends 1 residue past the end of the read, so its final part is completed from the germline J gene. The germline V gene has CDR1 SGHLS and CDR2 HYDKME. The length of the CDR3 is 14 residues. V lost 0 bases and J lost 0, with 7 bases in between.

Points on this clone: Mouse names are used for the genes. The DNA ends 1 residue before the CDR3 does, and the rest of the CDR3 is filled in from the germline J gene. The rearrangement joins TRBV26 to TRBJ1-6; D perhaps matches TRBD1 (6 bases). TRBJ1-6 is noted as an ORF with a role that remains uncertain. This CDR3 spans 15 amino acids. From germline, CDR1 is KGHPV and CDR2 FQNQEV (reference sequence). The V end was cut by 6 bases, the J end by 0 bases, with 9 bases between. This CDR3 is CASSLDSSYNSPLYF. CDR3 DNA (partial): TGTGCCAGCAGCCTGGACAGTTCCTATAATTCGCCCCTCTAC.

As for this clone: Each gene name is a mouse one. With the read ending 1 residue before the CDR3 end, the germline J gene is used to fill in that end. V is TRBV5 and J is TRBJ1-1; the D gene is possibly TRBD1 (5 bases). CDR3 length equals 14 residues. Trimming stripped 4 bases from V and 0 bases from J, with 9 bases between. CDR1 is LGHNA and CDR2 is YNLKQL in the germline V gene (reference sequence). CDR3 DNA, as far as it was read: TGTGCCAGCAGCCCCAGGGTTGCAAACACAGAAGTCTTC. As protein: CASSPRVANTEVF. The CDR3, in full, reads CASSPRVANTEVFF.

Notes on this clone: Any gene name here is a mouse gene name. From the germline J gene comes the end of the CDR3, since the read stops 1 residue before it. The J gene is TRBJ2-7, the V gene TRBV15; 12 bases are shared with TRBD2. Trimming at V came to 6 bases and at J to 0 bases, leaving 3 bases not matched to a gene. The germline V gene encodes CDR1 SGHND and CDR2 FRSKSL. The length of the CDR3 is 15 residues. CDR3 DNA (partial): TGTGCCAGCAGGCGACTGGGGGGGCGCTCCTATGAACAGTAC. Its translation is CASRRLGGRSYEQY. The full CDR3 is CASRRLGGRSYEQYF.

Notes on this clone: Gene names and germline refer to mouse. The CDR3 end lies 1 residue beyond the end of the read and is filled in from the germline J gene. V gene TRBV15 combines with J gene TRBJ2-2; D not certain. The CDR3 runs 13 residues. V was trimmed by 1 base and J by 2 bases, leaving 2 bases between them. Germline CDR1 is SGHND and CDR2 is FRSKSL. CDR3 loop: CASSLENTGQLYF. CDR3 DNA, as far as it was read: TGTGCCAGCAGTTTAGAGAACACCGGGCAGCTCTAC.

As for this clone: Mouse gene names apply. The read is 1 residue too short to cover the CDR3 end, so that end is filled in from the germline J gene. V is TRBV15 and J is TRBJ2-2; 12 bases line up with TRBD1. This CDR3 comprises 16 residues. V lost 6 bases, J lost 2 bases, and 4 bases stayed unmatched. The germline CDR1 and CDR2 sequences are SGHND and FRSKSL. Partial CDR3 DNA: TGTGCCAGCAGCCTCGGGACAGGGGGCAACACCGGGCAGCTCTAC. Translating gives CASSLGTGGNTGQLY. The CDR3, in full, reads CASSLGTGGNTGQLYF.

This clone was observed a few times. Genes and germline come from the mouse. The read gets to within 1 residue of the CDR3 end, and the germline J gene fills in the rest. The chain links TRBV12-1 to TRBJ1-2, with D perhaps matching TRBD1 (5 bases). The CDR3 consists of 13 residues. Germline V gene sequence: CDR1 SGHSN, CDR2 HYEKVE. Trimming pared 3 bases from V and 0 bases from J, leaving 7 bases between. The CDR3 region is CASSWGANSDYTF. The DNA read from the CDR3 is TGTGCCAGCTCTTGGGGGGCAAACTCCGACTACACC.

Comment on this clone: The listed genes are named as in mouse. The CDR3 extends 1 residue past the end of the read, so its final part is completed from the germline J gene. The chain recombines TRBV26 with TRBJ2-2; D unclear. The ends were cut back, 4 bases at V and 0 bases at J, with 0 bases in the middle. CDR3 length: 12 residues. Germline CDR1 and CDR2: KGHPV and FQNQEV (reference sequence). The CDR3 sequence: CASSPNTGQLYF. The sequenced part of the CDR3 DNA is TGTGCCAGCAGTCCAAACACCGGGCAGCTCTAC. Full variable domain (outside the CDR3, taken from reference TRBV26 and TRBJ2-2): NSKVIQTPRYLVKGQGQKAKMRCIPEKGHPVVFWYQQNKNNEFKFLINFQNQEVLQQIDMTEKRFSAECPSNSPCSLEIQSSEAGDSALYLCASSPNTGQLYFGEGSKLTVL.

Worth noting for this clone: Gene names and germline match the mouse. The read comes to an end 1 residue before the CDR3 does, leaving the germline J gene to fill in the end. The chain carries TRBV23 and TRBJ2-2; TRBD1, as called in the table, went unchecked against the DNA. This CDR3 region has 15 residues. Germline lookup yields CDR1 KGHTA and CDR2 FQNQQP. The DNA read from the CDR3 is TGCTCCAGCAGTCCCGGGACATCAAACACCGGGCAGCTCTAC. It encodes CSSSPGTSNTGQLY. The whole CDR3 reads CSSSPGTSNTGQLYF.

To note about this clone: The listed genes are named as in mouse. The missing CDR3 end, 1 residue past where the read stops, is filled in from the germline J gene. This chain connects TRBV24 to TRBJ2-7; D remains ambiguous. This CDR3 contains 11 residues. V was pared by 3 bases and J by 7 bases, with 7 bases between. Per germline, CDR1 KGHTA and CDR2 FRNEEI. CDR3 in amino acids: CASSLPEEQYF. The CDR3 bases that were read are TGTGCCAGCAGTCTCCCCGAGGAACAGTAC.